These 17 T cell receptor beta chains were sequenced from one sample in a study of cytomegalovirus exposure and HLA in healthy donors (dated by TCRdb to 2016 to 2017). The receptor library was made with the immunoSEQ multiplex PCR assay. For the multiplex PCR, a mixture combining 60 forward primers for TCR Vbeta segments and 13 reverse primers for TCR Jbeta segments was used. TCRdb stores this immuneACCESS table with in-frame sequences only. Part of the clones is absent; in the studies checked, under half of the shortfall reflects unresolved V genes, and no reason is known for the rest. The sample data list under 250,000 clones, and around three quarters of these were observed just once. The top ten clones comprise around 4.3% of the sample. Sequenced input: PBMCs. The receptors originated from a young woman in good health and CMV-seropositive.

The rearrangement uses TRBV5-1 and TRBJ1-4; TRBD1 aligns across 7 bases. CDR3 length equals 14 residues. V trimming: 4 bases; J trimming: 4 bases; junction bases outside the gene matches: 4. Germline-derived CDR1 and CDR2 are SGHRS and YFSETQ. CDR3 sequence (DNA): TGCGCCAGCAGCAGGGGGACAGATAATGAAAAACTGTTTTTT. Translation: CASSRGTDNEKLFF.

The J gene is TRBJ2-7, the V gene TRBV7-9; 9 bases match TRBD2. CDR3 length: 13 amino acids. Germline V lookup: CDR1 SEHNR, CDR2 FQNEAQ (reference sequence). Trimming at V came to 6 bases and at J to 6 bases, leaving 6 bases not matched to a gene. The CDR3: CASSLARGGEQYF. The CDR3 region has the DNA TGTGCCAGCAGTCTGGCGCGGGGGGGCGAGCAGTACTTC. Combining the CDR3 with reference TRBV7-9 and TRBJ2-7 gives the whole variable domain DTGVSQNPRHKITKRGQNVTFRCDPISEHNRLYWYRQTLGQGPEFLTYFQNEAQLEKSRLLSDRFSAERPKGSFSTLEIQRTEQGDSAMYLCASSLARGGEQYFGPGTRLTVT.

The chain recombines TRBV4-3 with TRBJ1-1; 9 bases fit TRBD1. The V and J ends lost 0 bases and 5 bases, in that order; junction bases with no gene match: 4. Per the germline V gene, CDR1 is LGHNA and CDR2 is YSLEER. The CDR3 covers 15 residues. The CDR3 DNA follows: TGCGCCAGCAGCCAAGATCAGGACAGGGGTACTGAAGCTTTCTTT. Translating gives CASSQDQDRGTEAFF.

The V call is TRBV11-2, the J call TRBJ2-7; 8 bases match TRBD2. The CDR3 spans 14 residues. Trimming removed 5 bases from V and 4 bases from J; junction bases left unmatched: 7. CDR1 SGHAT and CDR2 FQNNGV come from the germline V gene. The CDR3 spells CASSLRGLGYEQYF. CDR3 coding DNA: TGTGCCAGCAGCCTCCGGGGACTAGGGTACGAGCAGTACTTC.

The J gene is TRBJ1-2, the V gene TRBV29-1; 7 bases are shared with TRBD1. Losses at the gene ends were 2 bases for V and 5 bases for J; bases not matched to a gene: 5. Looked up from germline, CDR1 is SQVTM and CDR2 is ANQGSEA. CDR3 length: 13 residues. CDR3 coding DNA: TGCAGCGTTGAAACAGGGGTCCAATATGGCTACACCTTC. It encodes CSVETGVQYGYTF.

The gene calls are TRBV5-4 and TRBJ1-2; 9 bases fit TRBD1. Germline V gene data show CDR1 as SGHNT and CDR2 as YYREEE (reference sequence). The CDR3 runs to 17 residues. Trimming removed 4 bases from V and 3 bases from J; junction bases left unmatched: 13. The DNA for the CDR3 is TGTGCCAGCAGCCCCGGGACAGGGAGGGTCGGTGACTATGGCTACACCTTC. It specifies CASSPGTGRVGDYGYTF.

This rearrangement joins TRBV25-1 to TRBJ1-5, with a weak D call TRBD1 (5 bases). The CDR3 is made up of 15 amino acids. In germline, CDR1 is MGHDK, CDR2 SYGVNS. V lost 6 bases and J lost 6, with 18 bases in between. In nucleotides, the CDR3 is TGTGCCAGCAGCCGAGGGGATAGAGCGGGTCAGCCCCAGCATTTT. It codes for CASSRGDRAGQPQHF.

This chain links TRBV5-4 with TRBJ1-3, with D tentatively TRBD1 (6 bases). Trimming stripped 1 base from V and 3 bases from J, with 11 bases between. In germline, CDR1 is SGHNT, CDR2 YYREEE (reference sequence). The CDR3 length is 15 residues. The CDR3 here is CASSLRGAYGNTIYF. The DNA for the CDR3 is TGTGCCAGCAGCTTGCGGGGGGCGTATGGAAACACCATATATTTT.

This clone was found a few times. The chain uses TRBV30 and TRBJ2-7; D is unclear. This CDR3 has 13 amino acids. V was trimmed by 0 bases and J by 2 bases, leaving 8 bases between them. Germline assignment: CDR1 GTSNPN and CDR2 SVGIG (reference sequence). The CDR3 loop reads CAWSVSSTYEQYF. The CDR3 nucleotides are TGTGCCTGGAGTGTCTCTAGTACCTACGAGCAGTACTTC.

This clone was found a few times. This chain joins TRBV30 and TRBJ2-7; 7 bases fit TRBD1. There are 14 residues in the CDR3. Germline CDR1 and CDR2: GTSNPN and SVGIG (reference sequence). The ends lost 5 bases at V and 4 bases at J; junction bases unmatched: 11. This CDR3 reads CAWGTGRGIYEQYF. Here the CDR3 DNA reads TGTGCCTGGGGTACGGGCAGGGGGATATACGAGCAGTACTTC.

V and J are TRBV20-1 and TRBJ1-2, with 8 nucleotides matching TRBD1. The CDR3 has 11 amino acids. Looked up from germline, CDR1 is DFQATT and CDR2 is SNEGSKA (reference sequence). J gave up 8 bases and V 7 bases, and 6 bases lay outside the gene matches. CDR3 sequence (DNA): TGCAGTGGTGGGACAGGTGGCGGCTACACCTTC. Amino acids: CSGGTGGGYTF.

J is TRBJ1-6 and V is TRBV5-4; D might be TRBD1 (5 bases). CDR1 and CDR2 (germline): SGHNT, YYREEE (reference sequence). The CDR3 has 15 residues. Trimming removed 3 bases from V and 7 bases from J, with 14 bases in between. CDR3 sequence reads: CASSSQGNENSPLHF. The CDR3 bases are TGTGCCAGCAGCTCGCAGGGAAATGAGAATTCACCCCTCCACTTT.

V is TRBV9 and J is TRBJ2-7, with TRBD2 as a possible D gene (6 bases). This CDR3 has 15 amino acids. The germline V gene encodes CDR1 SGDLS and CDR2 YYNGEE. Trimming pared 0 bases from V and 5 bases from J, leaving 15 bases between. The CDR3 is CASSVVGGAGHEQYF. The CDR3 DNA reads TGTGCCAGCAGCGTAGTGGGGGGTGCGGGACACGAGCAGTACTTC.

The CDR3, as DNA: TGTGCCACCTCTTCGTACGGAGGCGTCTATTATGGCTACACCTTC. Translation gives CATSSYGGVYYGYTF. The gene calls are TRBV7-9 and TRBJ1-2; D remains unclear. Germline V lookup: CDR1 SEHNR, CDR2 FQNEAQ (reference sequence). The germline V and J ends were trimmed by 10 bases and 5 bases, with 23 bases remaining between them. There are 15 residues in the CDR3.

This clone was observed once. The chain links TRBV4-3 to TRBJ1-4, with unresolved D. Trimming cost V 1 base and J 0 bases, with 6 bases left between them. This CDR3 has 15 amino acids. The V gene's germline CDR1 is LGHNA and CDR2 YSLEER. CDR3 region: CASSQGPATNEKLFF. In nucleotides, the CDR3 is TGCGCCAGCAGCCAAGGGCCTGCAACTAATGAAAAACTGTTTTTT.

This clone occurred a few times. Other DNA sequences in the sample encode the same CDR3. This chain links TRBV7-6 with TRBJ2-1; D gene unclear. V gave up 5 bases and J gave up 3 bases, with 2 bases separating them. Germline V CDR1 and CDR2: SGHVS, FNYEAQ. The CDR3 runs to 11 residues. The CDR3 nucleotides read TGTGCCAGCAGCCACTACAATGAGCAGTTCTTC. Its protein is CASSHYNEQFF. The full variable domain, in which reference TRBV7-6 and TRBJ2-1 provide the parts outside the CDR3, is GAGVSQSPRYKVTKRGQDVALRCDPISGHVSLYWYRQALGQGPEFLTYFNYEAQQDKSGLPNDRFSAERPEGSISTLTIQRTEQRDSAMYRCASSHYNEQFFGPGTRLTVL.

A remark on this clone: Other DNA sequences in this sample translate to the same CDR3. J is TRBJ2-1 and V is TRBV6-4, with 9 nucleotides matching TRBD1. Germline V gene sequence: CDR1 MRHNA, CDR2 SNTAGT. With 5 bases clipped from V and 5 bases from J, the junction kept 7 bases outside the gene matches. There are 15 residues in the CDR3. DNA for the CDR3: TGTGCCAGCAGTCCTACGACAGGGGGGGACAATGAGCAGTTCTTC. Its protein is CASSPTTGGDNEQFF.